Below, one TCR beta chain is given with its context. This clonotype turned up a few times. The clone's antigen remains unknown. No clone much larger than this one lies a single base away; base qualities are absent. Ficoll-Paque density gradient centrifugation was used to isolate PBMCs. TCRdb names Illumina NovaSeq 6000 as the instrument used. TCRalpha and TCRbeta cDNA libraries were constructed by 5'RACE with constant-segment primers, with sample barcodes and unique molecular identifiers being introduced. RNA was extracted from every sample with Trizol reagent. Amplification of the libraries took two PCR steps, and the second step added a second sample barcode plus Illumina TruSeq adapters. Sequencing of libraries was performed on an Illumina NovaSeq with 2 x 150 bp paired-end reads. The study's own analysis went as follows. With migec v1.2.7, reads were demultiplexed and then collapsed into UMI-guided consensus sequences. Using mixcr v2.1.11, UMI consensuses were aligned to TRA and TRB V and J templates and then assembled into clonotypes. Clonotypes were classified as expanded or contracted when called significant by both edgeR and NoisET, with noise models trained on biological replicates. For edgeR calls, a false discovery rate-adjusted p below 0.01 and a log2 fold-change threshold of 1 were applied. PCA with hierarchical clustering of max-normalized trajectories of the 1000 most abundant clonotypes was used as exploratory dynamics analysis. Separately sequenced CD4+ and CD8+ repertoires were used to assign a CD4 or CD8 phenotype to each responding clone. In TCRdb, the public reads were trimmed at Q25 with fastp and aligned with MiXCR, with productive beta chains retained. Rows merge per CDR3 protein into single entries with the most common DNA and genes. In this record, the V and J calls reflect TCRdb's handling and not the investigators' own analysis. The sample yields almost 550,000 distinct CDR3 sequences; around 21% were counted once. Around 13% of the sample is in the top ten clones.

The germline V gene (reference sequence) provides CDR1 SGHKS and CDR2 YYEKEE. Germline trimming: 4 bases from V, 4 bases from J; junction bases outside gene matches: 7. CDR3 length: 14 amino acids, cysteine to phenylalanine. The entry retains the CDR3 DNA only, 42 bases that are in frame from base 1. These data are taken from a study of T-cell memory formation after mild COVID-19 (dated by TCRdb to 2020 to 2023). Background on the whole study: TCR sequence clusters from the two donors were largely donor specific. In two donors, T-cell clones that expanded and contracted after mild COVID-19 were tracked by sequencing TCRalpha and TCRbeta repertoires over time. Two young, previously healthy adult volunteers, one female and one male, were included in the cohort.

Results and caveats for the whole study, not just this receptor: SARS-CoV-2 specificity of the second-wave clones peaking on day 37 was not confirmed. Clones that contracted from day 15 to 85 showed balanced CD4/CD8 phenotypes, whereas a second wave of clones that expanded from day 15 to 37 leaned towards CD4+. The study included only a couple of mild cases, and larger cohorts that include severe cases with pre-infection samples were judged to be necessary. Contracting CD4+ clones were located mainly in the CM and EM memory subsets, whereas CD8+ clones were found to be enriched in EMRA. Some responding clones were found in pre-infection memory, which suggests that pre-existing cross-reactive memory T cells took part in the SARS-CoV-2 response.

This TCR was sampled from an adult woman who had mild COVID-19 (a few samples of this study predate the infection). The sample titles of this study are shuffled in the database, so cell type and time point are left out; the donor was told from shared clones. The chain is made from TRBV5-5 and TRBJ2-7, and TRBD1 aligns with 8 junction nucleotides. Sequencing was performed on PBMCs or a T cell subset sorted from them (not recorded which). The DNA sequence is TGTGCCAGCAGCCCGGACAGGGTGAGGTACGAGCAGTACTTC. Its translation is CASSPDRVRYEQYF.